This TCR beta chain was captured by sequencing in a study of CD8 T cells in ankylosing spondylitis. CDR3 length: 13 residues. Germline V gene lookup returns CDR1 SGHTA and CDR2 FQGNSA. Trimming removed 0 bases at V and 6 bases at J, with 8 bases between. General observations from the study: Earlier authors reported some of these motif variants in reactive arthritis synovial fluid and blood. Ankylosing spondylitis blood appeared to be characterized by a TCR beta motif of eight highly homologous variants. Researchers report that disease-linked clones proved CD8+ and relatively rare in peripheral blood.

Quantitative 5'-RACE was performed with molecular barcodes, and it yielded the TCR beta libraries. TCRdb itself ran the 5' RACE reads through MiXCR, one entry per CDR3 protein. The profile shows fewer than 550,000 distinct CDR3 sequences, roughly 5% of them singletons. This clonotype was detected ten times or more. Its antigen is unidentified. The J gene is TRBJ1-2, the V gene TRBV7-2; maybe TRBD1 (5 bases). This clonotype was sampled from a male donor with ankylosing spondylitis. Sequenced sample: blood, either unsorted or a sorted T cell fraction (not recorded which). CDR3 sequence (DNA): TGTGCCAGCAGCTTAGCCAGGGTGGATGGCTACACCTTC. Its translation is CASSLARVDGYTF.